The next 32 T cell receptor beta chains were all read from a single sample in a study of blood T cell repertoires in COVID-19. Libraries were prepared by immunoSEQ multiplex PCR; TCRdb keeps only in-frame clonotypes and omits some of them. The sample has some 130,000 clones; roughly 88% are singletons. Sequencing was performed on peripheral blood. The receptors here all came from an older man with active COVID-19.

This clone was recorded once. The chain couples TRBV28 to TRBJ2-7, with D unclear. The length of the CDR3 is 13 residues. With 3 bases removed from V and 0 bases from J, the gap between germline ends came to 6 bases. CDR1 MDHEN and CDR2 SYDVKM come from the germline V gene. CDR3 sequence reads: CASSFPVSYEQYF. CDR3 nucleotide sequence: TGTGCCAGCAGTTTCCCCGTCTCCTACGAGCAGTACTTC.

The CDR3 sequence: CASSGTDYGYTF. The CDR3 nucleotides read TGTGCCAGCAGCGGGACAGACTATGGCTACACCTTC. The chain is built from TRBV6-5 and TRBJ1-2; 7 nucleotides match TRBD1. Germline trimming cut 6 bases from V and 3 bases from J; bases unmatched to any gene: 1. CDR3 length equals 12 residues. Germline loops: CDR1 MNHEY, CDR2 SVGAGI.

The gene calls are TRBV5-4 and TRBJ2-1; TRBD2 might be the D (5 bases). Trimming left V 4 bases short and J 4 bases short, with 12 bases between. Germline loops: CDR1 SGHNT, CDR2 YYREEE (reference sequence). The CDR3 extends over 14 amino acids. The CDR3 loop is CASSGLPGYNEQFF. For the CDR3, the DNA is TGTGCCAGCAGCGGACTTCCGGGATACAATGAGCAGTTCTTC.

The chain is built from TRBV30 and TRBJ2-1; 12 nucleotides line up with TRBD2. Per germline, CDR1 GTSNPN and CDR2 SVGIG (reference sequence). Trimming cost V 4 bases and J 4 bases; bases outside gene matches: 2. CDR3 length: 14 residues. In DNA form, the CDR3 reads TGTGCCTGGAACCTAGCGGGAGGGTACAATGAGCAGTTCTTC. Translation gives CAWNLAGGYNEQFF.

J is TRBJ2-7 and V is TRBV9; 7 bases line up with TRBD2. The length of the CDR3 is 13 residues. The germline gives CDR1 SGDLS, CDR2 YYNGEE. The V segment lost 4 bases and the J segment 7 bases; nucleotides outside the gene matches: 8. In DNA form, the CDR3 reads TGTGCCAGCAGCATCGAGTCCGGGGGGGAGCAGTACTTC. Translation: CASSIESGGEQYF.

V usage is TRBV10-2 and J usage is TRBJ2-7, with a tentative D call TRBD1 (6 bases). Germline V gene data show CDR1 as WSHSY and CDR2 as SAAADI. V was cut by 6 bases and J by 3 bases, with 12 bases left in between. There are 13 residues in the CDR3. CDR3 coding DNA: TGCGCCAGCAGGTTGGGACAAGGCTACGAGCAGTACTTC. This sequence encodes CASRLGQGYEQYF.

The chain has TRBV27 and TRBJ1-2; D perhaps matches TRBD1 (5 bases). Trimming stripped 2 bases from V and 3 bases from J, with 19 bases between. Looked up from germline, CDR1 is MNHEY and CDR2 is SMNVEV (reference sequence). The CDR3 runs 17 residues. This chain's CDR3 is CASSLTPRKGGDYGYTF. CDR3 bases: TGTGCCAGCAGTTTAACGCCGCGGAAGGGAGGGGACTATGGCTACACCTTC.

This clone was observed a few times. The rearrangement uses TRBV5-1 and TRBJ2-7; D remains unclear. This CDR3 comprises 13 residues. The germline V and J ends were trimmed by 0 bases and 0 bases, with 4 bases remaining between them. In germline, CDR1 is SGHRS, CDR2 YFSETQ. As DNA, the CDR3 is TGCGCCAGCAGCTTGGAACTCTCCTACGAGCAGTACTTC. It encodes CASSLELSYEQYF. Looking up the rest from reference TRBV5-1 and TRBJ2-7 gives the full variable domain: KAGVTQTPRYLIKTRGQQVTLSCSPISGHRSVSWYQQTPGQGLQFLFEYFSETQRNKGNFPGRFSGRQFSNSRSEMNVSTLELGDSALYLCASSLELSYEQYFGPGTRLTVT.

This clone occurred once. The chain joins TRBV19 to TRBJ1-1, with D tentatively TRBD1 (6 bases). The V gene's germline CDR1 is LNHDA and CDR2 SQIVND (reference sequence). V was clipped by 1 base and J by 3 bases, with 12 bases between them. The CDR3 covers 15 residues. CDR3 nucleotide sequence: TGTGCCAGTAGTATAGGAGGGGAGGGGGACACTGAAGCTTTCTTT. It is translated as CASSIGGEGDTEAFF. Together with reference TRBV19 and TRBJ1-1, the CDR3 gives the full variable domain: DGGITQSPKYLFRKEGQNVTLSCEQNLNHDAMYWYRQDPGQGLRLIYYSQIVNDFQKGDIAEGYSVSREKKESFPLTVTSAQKNPTAFYLCASSIGGEGDTEAFFGQGTRLTVV.

The genes are TRBV7-9 and TRBJ2-5; 9 bases agree with TRBD1. The V and J ends lost 7 bases and 4 bases, in that order; junction bases with no gene match: 10. Per the germline V gene, CDR1 is SEHNR and CDR2 is FQNEAQ (reference sequence). CDR3 length: 15 amino acids. In DNA, the CDR3 is TGTGCCAGCACCACCGGGACAGGGTCTGGAGAGACCCAGTACTTC. This sequence encodes CASTTGTGSGETQYF.

V and J are TRBV5-1 and TRBJ2-5; 9 positions agree with TRBD2. The trim removed 0 bases at V and 4 bases at J, leaving 7 bases unmatched. CDR3 length: 16 amino acids. Germline loops: CDR1 SGHRS, CDR2 YFSETQ. CDR3: CASSLGIAGVGETQYF. As DNA, the CDR3 is TGCGCCAGCAGCTTGGGGATAGCGGGAGTGGGAGAGACCCAGTACTTC. The entire variable domain, with the rest obtained from reference TRBV5-1 and TRBJ2-5, is as follows: KAGVTQTPRYLIKTRGQQVTLSCSPISGHRSVSWYQQTPGQGLQFLFEYFSETQRNKGNFPGRFSGRQFSNSRSEMNVSTLELGDSALYLCASSLGIAGVGETQYFGPGTRLLVL.

The chain uses TRBV6-2 or TRBV6-3 and TRBJ2-7, with D perhaps TRBD2 (5 bases). Deletions cut 2 bases from V and 5 bases from J, with 16 bases between. The CDR3 loop spans 15 amino acids. Germline loops: CDR1 MNHEY, CDR2 SVGEGT. The CDR3 DNA is TGTGCCAGCAGTTACGCCCCCCGCTCCGGGAACGAGCAGTACTTC. Translated: CASSYAPRSGNEQYF.

V and J are TRBV5-1 and TRBJ2-7; D is ambiguous. The V end was cut by 7 bases, the J end by 0 bases, with 14 bases between. The CDR3 is made up of 14 amino acids. The germline gives CDR1 SGHRS, CDR2 YFSETQ. CDR3: CASSPQSGSYEQYF. The CDR3 DNA sequence: TGCGCCAGCTCGCCGCAGTCGGGCTCCTACGAGCAGTACTTC.

The chain carries TRBV5-4 and TRBJ2-5, with 13 positions matching TRBD2. Germline V gene data show CDR1 as SGHNT and CDR2 as YYREEE (reference sequence). There are 15 residues in the CDR3. Germline trimming cut 4 bases from V and 5 bases from J; bases unmatched to any gene: 5. The CDR3 DNA follows: TGTGCCAGCAGCCAACTAGCGGGAGGGGGCGAGACCCAGTACTTC. It specifies CASSQLAGGGETQYF.

The chain is built from TRBV18 and TRBJ2-3; 7 bases are a match to TRBD2. The CDR3 consists of 15 residues. V lost 6 bases to trimming and J lost 6 bases; unmatched junction nucleotides: 12. Germline CDR1 and CDR2: KGHSH and LQKENI. The CDR3 spells CASSPGPGGGDTQYF. The CDR3 DNA sequence: TGTGCCAGCTCCCCTGGACCGGGGGGAGGGGATACGCAGTATTTT.

This chain uses TRBV6-4 with TRBJ1-5, with a tentative D call TRBD1 (6 bases). Germline V gene sequence: CDR1 MRHNA, CDR2 SNTAGT. Trimming pared 6 bases from V and 5 bases from J, leaving 11 bases between. This CDR3 is built from 13 residues. CDR3 DNA: TGTGCCAGCAGCGTGGACAGAGATCAGCCCCAGCATTTT. This codes for CASSVDRDQPQHF.

The rearrangement links TRBV2 to TRBJ1-6; no firm D call. Deletions cut 3 bases from V and 4 bases from J, with 4 bases between. Germline V lookup: CDR1 SNHLY, CDR2 FYNNEI. The CDR3 consists of 13 residues. The CDR3: CASSETYNSPLHF. The DNA of the CDR3 is TGTGCCAGCAGTGAGACTTATAATTCACCCCTCCACTTT.

The chain combines TRBV10-3 with TRBJ2-5; possible D gene TRBD1, 5 bases. The CDR3 runs 11 residues. With 6 bases removed from V and 4 bases from J, the gap between germline ends came to 6 bases. CDR1 is ENHRY and CDR2 is SYGVKD in the germline V gene. CDR3 DNA sequence: TGTGCCATCAGCCAGGGAGAGACCCAGTACTTC. Translation: CAISQGETQYF.

This chain uses TRBV7-9 with TRBJ1-5; 10 positions match TRBD1. The germline CDR1 and CDR2 sequences are SEHNR and FQNEAQ (reference sequence). V gave up 6 bases and J gave up 7 bases; unmatched junction bases: 3. This CDR3 is 13 amino acids long. The CDR3 region is CASSGQGGQPQHF. DNA of the CDR3: TGTGCCAGCAGTGGACAGGGGGGACAGCCCCAGCATTTT.

The chain joins TRBV19 to TRBJ2-1, with TRBD2 matching over 14 bases. Losses at the gene ends were 3 bases for V and 7 bases for J; bases not matched to a gene: 5. Germline V gene lookup returns CDR1 LNHDA and CDR2 SQIVND (reference sequence). The CDR3 is made up of 16 amino acids. DNA of the CDR3: TGTGCCAGTAGTATTCGGACTAGCGGGAGGAAGAATGAGCAGTTCTTC. This codes for CASSIRTSGRKNEQFF. Based on the CDR3 plus reference TRBV19 and TRBJ2-1, the full variable domain is DGGITQSPKYLFRKEGQNVTLSCEQNLNHDAMYWYRQDPGQGLRLIYYSQIVNDFQKGDIAEGYSVSREKKESFPLTVTSAQKNPTAFYLCASSIRTSGRKNEQFFGPGTRLTVL.

V is TRBV7-9 and J is TRBJ1-1, with D possibly being TRBD1 (6 bases). CDR1 and CDR2 (germline): SEHNR, FQNEAQ (reference sequence). The CDR3 totals 14 residues. Trimming removed 1 base from V and 5 bases from J, with 11 bases in between. DNA for the CDR3: TGTGCCAGCAGCTTAGGGGTGCAGGGGACTGAAGCTTTCTTT. This gives the protein CASSLGVQGTEAFF. Full variable domain (missing parts from reference TRBV7-9 and TRBJ1-1): DTGVSQNPRHKITKRGQNVTFRCDPISEHNRLYWYRQTLGQGPEFLTYFQNEAQLEKSRLLSDRFSAERPKGSFSTLEIQRTEQGDSAMYLCASSLGVQGTEAFFGQGTRLTVV.

This clone occurred once. This chain uses TRBV5-5 with TRBJ2-5; unclear D gene. This CDR3 is 15 amino acids long. V was pared by 0 bases and J by 3 bases, with 12 bases between. From germline, CDR1 is SGHKS and CDR2 YYEKEE (reference sequence). The CDR3 sequence: CASSLGQALEETQYF. The CDR3 DNA follows: TGTGCCAGCAGCTTGGGTCAGGCCCTCGAAGAGACCCAGTACTTC. The variable domain in full, completed from reference TRBV5-5 and TRBJ2-5, reads DAGVTQSPTHLIKTRGQQVTLRCSPISGHKSVSWYQQVLGQGPQFIFQYYEKEERGRGNFPDRFSARQFPNYSSELNVNALLLGDSALYLCASSLGQALEETQYFGPGTRLLVL.

The V call is TRBV28, the J call TRBJ1-6, with D possibly TRBD1 on 5 matching bases. Trimming removed 7 bases from V and 10 bases from J, with 23 bases in between. The CDR3 has 16 amino acids. The germline V gene has CDR1 MDHEN and CDR2 SYDVKM. The CDR3 sequence is CASTPPGGRVVSPLHF. The CDR3, as DNA: TGTGCCAGCACCCCCCCCGGTGGCAGGGTAGTCTCACCCCTCCACTTT.

This clone was counted once. The V and J genes are TRBV6-6 and TRBJ2-1; 7 bases match TRBD1. After removal of 6 bases from V and 5 bases from J, the junction contained 7 bases not matched to a gene. Germline V gene data show CDR1 as MNHNY and CDR2 as SVGAGI (reference sequence). This CDR3 has 14 residues. CDR3 sequence reads: CASSPDRRDNEQFF. CDR3 coding DNA: TGTGCCAGCAGCCCGGACAGGCGGGACAATGAGCAGTTCTTC.

This clone is a singleton in its sample. The rearrangement joins TRBV15 to TRBJ2-3; D might be TRBD1 (6 bases). Germline V gene data show CDR1 as LNHNV and CDR2 as YYDKDF (reference sequence). CDR3 length: 16 residues. V was clipped by 2 bases and J by 0 bases, with 12 bases between them. CDR3 sequence: CATSRQERGSTDTQYF. CDR3 nucleotides: TGTGCCACCAGCAGACAGGAGAGGGGGAGCACAGATACGCAGTATTTT.

J is TRBJ2-5 and V is TRBV19, with TRBD2 identical over 8 bases. The germline CDR1 and CDR2 sequences are LNHDA and SQIVND (reference sequence). The trim removed 3 bases at V and 5 bases at J, leaving 11 bases unmatched. The length of the CDR3 is 16 residues. CDR3 residues: CASSIRGLAGGETQYF. CDR3 in DNA: TGTGCCAGTAGTATCCGAGGACTAGCCGGAGGGGAGACCCAGTACTTC.

This clone showed up just a few times. This rearrangement joins TRBV7-3 to TRBJ2-1; 8 bases align to TRBD2. Germline V gene data show CDR1 as SGHTA and CDR2 as FQGTGA. The CDR3 length is 14 residues. Trimming at V came to 4 bases and at J to 2 bases, leaving 1 base not matched to a gene. As DNA, the CDR3 is TGTGCCAGCAGCTCGGGACTAGCCTACAATGAGCAGTTCTTC. Translated, it gives CASSSGLAYNEQFF. Combining the CDR3 with reference TRBV7-3 and TRBJ2-1 gives the whole variable domain GAGVSQTPSNKVTEKGKYVELRCDPISGHTALYWYRQSLGQGPEFLIYFQGTGAADDSGLPNDRFFAVRPEGSVSTLKIQRTERGDSAVYLCASSSGLAYNEQFFGPGTRLTVL.

This clone has only a few counts. The chain employs TRBV18 and TRBJ2-7; D might be TRBD1 (6 bases). The CDR3 is 13 residues long. The ends were cut back, 6 bases at V and 5 bases at J, with 14 bases in the middle. Germline values: CDR1 KGHSH, CDR2 LQKENI. CDR3 sequence: CASSATGIHEQYF. CDR3 nucleotides: TGTGCCAGCTCGGCCACAGGGATCCACGAGCAGTACTTC. Full variable domain (outside the CDR3, taken from reference TRBV18 and TRBJ2-7): NAGVMQNPRHLVRRRGQEARLRCSPMKGHSHVYWYRQLPEEGLKFMVYLQKENIIDESGMPKERFSAEFPKEGPSILRIQQVVRGDSAAYFCASSATGIHEQYFGPGTRLTVT.

This chain uses TRBV2 with TRBJ2-3; possibly TRBD1 for D (6 bases). The CDR3 extends over 14 amino acids. The V end lost 6 bases, the J end lost 6 bases, and 16 bases lay between the germline ends. Germline assignment: CDR1 SNHLY and CDR2 FYNNEI. This CDR3 is CASSLGHGWDTQYF. CDR3 coding DNA: TGTGCCAGCAGCCTGGGACACGGGTGGGATACGCAGTATTTT.

This chain links TRBV6-1 with TRBJ2-1; 8 bases are shared with TRBD1. Germline-derived CDR1 and CDR2 are MNHNS and SASEGT. This CDR3 has 15 residues. V was clipped by 3 bases and J by 7 bases; unmatched bases: 8. The CDR3 DNA reads as TGTGCCAGCAGTGAGACAGGGGCCCGTTTGAATGAGCAGTTCTTC. Translated: CASSETGARLNEQFF.

The rearrangement uses TRBV27 and TRBJ2-1; perhaps TRBD1 as D (6 bases). The CDR3 has 13 residues. V lost 6 bases, J lost 7 bases, and 13 bases lay in between. Germline CDR1 is MNHEY and CDR2 is SMNVEV (reference sequence). CDR3 DNA sequence: TGTGCCAGCAGGCGCACAGGGCCGAATGAGCAGTTCTTC. Residues: CASRRTGPNEQFF.

The chain carries TRBV7-9 and TRBJ2-7; 8 positions match TRBD2. The CDR3 extends over 14 amino acids. CDR1 is SEHNR, CDR2 FQNEAQ, per germline (reference sequence). The V gene end was trimmed by 8 bases and the J gene end by 4 bases; junction bases not matched to a gene: 10. This CDR3 reads CASFVAGFGYEQYF. CDR3 nucleotide sequence: TGTGCCAGCTTCGTAGCGGGGTTCGGGTACGAGCAGTACTTC.